This TCR beta chain was recorded in a study of blood T cell repertoires in COVID-19. Study context: Acute-phase and convalescent COVID-19 samples originated in the United States, Italy and Spain. The analysed material was cDNA or gDNA that came from T cells, B-cell-depleted T cells, or PBMCs.

Source study methods: Cell counts per sample came from amplifying reference gene primers. Using immunoSEQ multiplex PCR, the repertoire was profiled, and TCRdb retains in-frame clones only, with some absent. V, J and clone size derive from that table, while D and trimming were established from the DNA sequence. The table includes approximately 150,000 clones, approximately 89% detected once. The CDR3 is made up of 13 amino acids. With 5 bases removed from V and 2 bases from J, the gap between germline ends came to 10 bases. Germline assignment: CDR1 SGDLS and CDR2 YYNGEE. The clonotype originates from a man aged 55 to 70 with active or convalescent COVID-19. The genes are TRBV9 and TRBJ1-2; no clear D gene. Sequencing input: peripheral blood. Written as DNA, the CDR3 is TGTGCCAGCAGAGGCACGGAGAACTATGGCTACACCTTC. Protein: CASRGTENYGYTF.